Ten or more counts support the clone carrying this T cell receptor beta chain. Unique molecular identifiers were used to barcode this TCRbeta library. TCRdb reprocessed the PCR reads with MiXCR, giving one entry per CDR3 protein. The sample includes fewer than 550,000 distinct CDR3 sequences, about an eighth seen only once; the top ten take about 15%. This entry comes from a study of T-cell reconstitution after alpha-beta-depleted transplantation in children. CDR3 length: 16 amino acids. Germline CDR1 and CDR2: DFQATT and SNEGSKA (reference sequence). With 3 bases clipped from V and 4 bases from J, the junction kept 12 bases outside the gene matches.

The chain links TRBV20-1 to TRBJ1-1, with TRBD1 identical over 9 bases. The sequence derives from a female patient aged 2-15 years who had a stem cell transplant for aplastic anemia, so the T cells may come from the graft donor. The input for sequencing was PBMCs, mostly from graft donor cells, taken 180 days after TCRalphabeta/CD19-depleted stem cell transplant. The CDR3 DNA reads TGCAGTGCTAGGGGACAGGGATTAACGGTAGGCACTGAAGCTTTCTTT. Amino acids: CSARGQGLTVGTEAFF.